The rows below give T cell receptor beta chains drawn from one sample of a study of post-analysis software for immune sequencing data. TCRdb reprocessed the PCR reads via MiXCR and lists one record per CDR3 protein. The repertoire holds 650,000 to 850,000 distinct CDR3 sequences, with around 46% as singletons. Sequenced input: blood. All receptors come from a girl between 5 and 17 years old with multiple sclerosis. Each CDR3 is given with its conserved first and last residue. The D gene is left open where the match is weak. A clone size is listed for some rows: how often the clone was seen (once, few, many), or a class if it is expanded.

clone_size j_call d_call v_call cdr3_nt cdr3_aa
- TRBJ2-7 - TRBV29-1 TGCAGCGTTGCAGGGACTGCCGAATGGGACGAGCAGTACTTC CSVAGTAEWDEQYF
few TRBJ1-3 - TRBV19 TGTGCCAGTAGTATGGTCACTTTGACTGGAAACACCATATATTTT CASSMVTLTGNTIYF
- TRBJ2-3 - TRBV2 TGTGCCAGCCGGGTGGGGGGCGGGAGCACAGATACGCAGTATTTT CASRVGGGSTDTQYF
few TRBJ2-5 TRBD1 TRBV29-1 TGCAGCGGGTGGACAGGGGGCCAGCAGGAGACCCAGTACTTC CSGWTGGQQETQYF
- TRBJ1-1 - TRBV7-8 TGTGCCAGCAGCCCCGGCCATGAAGCTTTCTTT CASSPGHEAFF
- TRBJ2-7 - TRBV12-3/TRBV12-4 TGTGCCAGCAGTTTAGATAGCGGCAGGTACTCCTACGAGCAGTACTTC CASSLDSGRYSYEQYF
- TRBJ1-1 - TRBV6-6 TGTGCCAGCAGTTACGCCGCGGAGAAACCTGAAGCTTTCTTT CASSYAAEKPEAFF
- TRBJ1-2 - TRBV15 TGTGCCACCAGCAGACCGGAGGGGGTTGGCTACACCTTC CATSRPEGVGYTF
- TRBJ2-1 - TRBV20-1 TGCAGTGCTACCGGGACTCTCCTTGGCAATGAGCAGTTCTTC CSATGTLLGNEQFF
- TRBJ2-7 - TRBV5-5 TGTGCCAGCAGCTTGAGTTTAGCCGAGCGGTACTTC CASSLSLAERYF
few TRBJ2-1 - TRBV20-1 TGCAGTGCTCCTGGGAGGAAGGCCTACAATGAGCAGTTCTTC CSAPGRKAYNEQFF
- TRBJ2-7 - TRBV29-1 TGCAGCGTTCGCGACAGCCCTACCTACGAGCAGTACTTC CSVRDSPTYEQYF
- TRBJ2-2 - TRBV13 TGTGCCAGCAGTTGGCCCTCCACCGGGGAGCTGTTTTTT CASSWPSTGELFF
few TRBJ2-7 - TRBV28 TGTGCCAGCGCGAACCCCTACGAGCAGTACTTC CASANPYEQYF
- TRBJ2-5 TRBD1 TRBV6-5 TGTGCCAGCAGCCGGACAGGGGCGGGAGAGACCCAGTACTTC CASSRTGAGETQYF
once TRBJ2-1 TRBD2 TRBV7-2 TGTGCCAGCAGCCCGCCGGGACTAGCGGGAGGAGCCAATGAGCAGTTCTTC CASSPPGLAGGANEQFF
- TRBJ1-6 - TRBV28 TGTGCCAGCCGTGAGGCCTCGGGTTCACCCCTCCACTTT CASREASGSPLHF
few TRBJ2-1 - TRBV6-5 TGTGCCAGCAGTTACTGGGGTGGGAGCAATGAGCAGTTCTTC CASSYWGGSNEQFF
- TRBJ2-7 TRBD1 TRBV20-1 TGCAGTGCGTCGGACAGGGGCAACGAGCAGTACTTC CSASDRGNEQYF
- TRBJ2-3 TRBD2 TRBV7-9 TGTGCCAGCAGCACCCCTAGCGGGGTGACAGATACGCAGTATTTT CASSTPSGVTDTQYF
- TRBJ1-2 - TRBV7-9 TGTGCCAGCAGCTTACATAACTATGGCTACACCTTC CASSLHNYGYTF
once TRBJ1-2 - TRBV27 TGTGCCAGCAGTTCATCCGGGACACCCGGAGGGGGCTACACCTTC CASSSSGTPGGGYTF
few TRBJ1-6 - TRBV20-1 TGCAGTGCTAGTCGACAGTTAATGGGTTCACCCCTCCACTTT CSASRQLMGSPLHF
- TRBJ2-2 - TRBV5-1 TGCGCCAGCAGCTTGGTCAACGCTTACGGGGAGCTGTTTTTT CASSLVNAYGELFF
- TRBJ2-3 - TRBV7-7 TGTGCTAGCAGCCATGACCCCCTTCGGTGGGGGGATACGCAGTATTTT CASSHDPLRWGDTQYF
few TRBJ2-1 - TRBV5-8 TGTGCCAGCAGCTTGGGTGAGGGCTCCTACAATGAGCAGTTCTTC CASSLGEGSYNEQFF
many TRBJ2-6 - TRBV6-5 TGTGCCAGCAGTTTGCGATCCGGGGCCAACGTCCTGACTTTC CASSLRSGANVLTF
- TRBJ2-1 TRBD1 TRBV15 TGTGCCACCAGCAGAACTAGGGGGCTGTACTACTACAATGAGCAGTTCTTC CATSRTRGLYYYNEQFF
few TRBJ2-1 TRBD2 TRBV27 TGTGCCAGCAGTTTATCAGATAGCGGGAGCGGTGAGCAGTTCTTC CASSLSDSGSGEQFF
once TRBJ2-2 TRBD2 TRBV10-3 TGTGCCATCAGACGGACTAGCGGGACGAACACCGGGGAGCTGTTTTTT CAIRRTSGTNTGELFF
- TRBJ2-1 TRBD2 TRBV7-9 TGTGCCAGCAGCTTAAATCGCGGGAGGCCGTACAATGAGCAGTTCTTC CASSLNRGRPYNEQFF
few TRBJ2-1 TRBD2 TRBV7-9 TGTGCCAGCAGCTTAGCCGCCTCTAAACTAGCGGGATACAATGAGCAGTTCTTC CASSLAASKLAGYNEQFF
- TRBJ1-5 - TRBV12-3/TRBV12-4 TGTGCCAGTCGTAGCGCTAGCCGCGGGAATCAGCCCCAGCATTTT CASRSASRGNQPQHF
- TRBJ2-7 TRBD2 TRBV20-1 TGCGGTGCAACTAGCGGGAGTGTCTACGAGCAGTACTTC CGATSGSVYEQYF
- TRBJ2-1 TRBD1 TRBV27 TGTGCCAGCAGGCCAGCCGGACAGGCCCCCAATGAGCAGTTCTTC CASRPAGQAPNEQFF
- TRBJ2-5 - TRBV6-2/TRBV6-3 TGTGCCAGCAGCGACACCGGGAACATAAAAGAGGAGACCCAGTACTTC CASSDTGNIKEETQYF
few TRBJ2-1 TRBD1 TRBV9 TGTGCCAGCAGCGAGCAGGGGGCGGCCTACAATGAGCAGTTCTTC CASSEQGAAYNEQFF
- TRBJ2-1 TRBD1 TRBV9 TGTGCCAGCAGCGGGGGACAGGGAATGAGTGAGCAGTTCTTC CASSGGQGMSEQFF
few TRBJ1-5 - TRBV7-9 TGTGCCAGCAGCTTAGCCGGGACGGATCAGCCCCAGCATTTT CASSLAGTDQPQHF
few TRBJ2-3 TRBD2 TRBV7-3 TGTGCCAGCAGCCCCCAAAGACTAGCGGGAGTCGGAGATACGCAGTATTTT CASSPQRLAGVGDTQYF
few TRBJ2-3 - TRBV29-1 TGCAGCGCCCGGACGGCTAGCACAGATACGCAGTATTTT CSARTASTDTQYF
- TRBJ2-5 TRBD2 TRBV20-1 TGCAGTGCTCCTCTAGCGGGAGTAGGAGAGACCCAGTACTTC CSAPLAGVGETQYF
few TRBJ1-2 - TRBV12-3/TRBV12-4 TGTGCCAGCAGTTTAGCGCGGGGGCTCGGCTACACCTTC CASSLARGLGYTF
few TRBJ1-2 - TRBV7-2 TGTGCCAGCAGCTTCGGAAGGGGGAACTATGGCTACACCTTC CASSFGRGNYGYTF
- TRBJ2-1 - TRBV5-1 TGCGCCAGCAGCCGGACCACTGAGCAGTTCTTC CASSRTTEQFF
few TRBJ2-7 TRBD2 TRBV12-3/TRBV12-4 TGTGCCAGCACCAATTCGGGGGGACCCTACGAGCAGTACTTC CASTNSGGPYEQYF
few TRBJ1-2 - TRBV15 TGTGCCACCAGCAGAGATGTCTGGGGGGTAGCTAACTATGGCTACACCTTC CATSRDVWGVANYGYTF
few TRBJ2-1 TRBD2 TRBV6-1 TGTGCCAGCAGTGCACCGACTAGCGGGAGATTGAATGAGCAGTTCTTC CASSAPTSGRLNEQFF